These 16 T cell receptor beta chains originate from one sample sequenced in a study of regulatory T cells in long-lasting Graves disease. Arm-PCR of CDR3 regions with iRepertoire HTBI primers generated TCR beta libraries. Using its own MiXCR run on the multiplex PCR reads, TCRdb lists one record per CDR3 protein. This table holds approximately 440,000 distinct CDR3 sequences, roughly 15% found once. Sample time point: newly diagnosed GD, antithyroid drugs for less than 3 months. Preparation of the TCR library used RNA extracted from PBMCs. In addition, the sample was reused for a study of T cells in Graves' hyperthyroidism and ophthalmopathy.

The source material was peripheral blood mononuclear cells (PBMCs), sampled at new diagnosis, from a patient treated with antithyroid drugs. The receptors were sampled from a man aged 35 to 55 with Graves disease.

For this clonotype: Given a much more abundant clone one base away, this may be a read error. The V gene is TRBV7-8, the J gene TRBJ2-7; D possibly corresponds to TRBD2 (7 bases). With 5 bases removed from V and 7 bases from J, the gap between germline ends came to 18 bases. CDR3 length equals 14 residues. CDR1 and CDR2 from the germline V gene are SGHVS and FQNEAQ. CDR3 in DNA: TGTGCCAGCAGCGCCCCGGGGGGCTACAATGAGCAGTACTTC. Its translation: CASSAPGGYNEQYF.

In this sample, this clonotype turned up a few times. V is TRBV18 and J is TRBJ1-3, with unresolved D. Germline assignment: CDR1 KGHSH and CDR2 LQKENI. V was pared by 3 bases and J by 4 bases, with 10 bases between. CDR3 size: 14 residues. The CDR3 bases are TGTGCCAGCTCACCGAGCGGTGGAGGAAACACCATATATTTT. Its translation is CASSPSGGGNTIYF.

Many counts were recorded for this clonotype. V and J are TRBV20-1 and TRBJ2-1; 9 nucleotides line up with TRBD2. The CDR3 sequence is 15 residues long. Germline V gives CDR1 DFQATT, CDR2 SNEGSKA (reference sequence). V lost 3 bases to trimming and J lost 5 bases; unmatched junction nucleotides: 8. CDR3 nucleotide sequence: TGCAGTGCTAGTAGGGGACTAGCATTTAACAATGAGCAGTTCTTC. Translation gives CSASRGLAFNNEQFF.

This clonotype was seen repeatedly, ten times or more. This sequence joins TRBV2 and TRBJ1-2; TRBD1 matches 7 bases. The J segment lost 4 bases and the V segment lost 6 bases, leaving 5 bases of the junction unmatched. Germline CDR1 is SNHLY and CDR2 is FYNNEI. The CDR3 runs to 13 residues. CDR3 coding DNA: TGTGCCAGCAGGAGACAGGGAAGCTATGGCTACACCTTC. Translating it yields CASRRQGSYGYTF.

The V gene is TRBV2, the J gene TRBJ2-7; D is tentatively TRBD1 or TRBD2 (5 bases each). From germline, CDR1 is SNHLY and CDR2 FYNNEI. The CDR3 extends over 12 amino acids. Trimming took off 10 bases at V and 7 bases at J, with 17 bases between the two ends. The CDR3 sequence: CATRGRHEEQYF. CDR3 coding DNA: TGTGCCACCCGGGGCCGGCATGAAGAGCAGTACTTC.

This clonotype was seen at least ten times. The J gene is TRBJ2-7, the V gene TRBV11-2; D gene uncertain. Germline CDR1 reads SGHAT; CDR2 reads FQNNGV. The CDR3 consists of 14 residues. Trimming removed 0 bases at V and 4 bases at J, with 10 bases between. The CDR3 sequence is CASSLEVSRYEQYF. The DNA of the CDR3 is TGTGCCAGCAGCTTAGAGGTCAGCAGATACGAGCAGTACTTC.

This clonotype came up many times. The chain joins TRBV2 to TRBJ2-7; 10 nucleotides line up with TRBD2. Trimming cost V 5 bases and J 7 bases; bases outside gene matches: 8. The CDR3 sequence is 14 residues long. From germline, CDR1 is SNHLY and CDR2 FYNNEI. The CDR3 loop reads CASSWTSGLGEQYF. DNA of the CDR3: TGTGCCAGCAGTTGGACTAGCGGTCTAGGAGAGCAGTACTTC.

This clonotype showed up just a few times. This likely stems from a read error, as it lies one base from a far larger clone. J is TRBJ2-4 and V is TRBV11-2; D remains ambiguous. Looked up from germline, CDR1 is SGHAT and CDR2 is FQNNGV. CDR3 size: 11 residues. The CDR3 sequence: CASSLGEEQLF. The CDR3 region has the DNA TGTGCCAGCAGCTTAGGGGAAGAGCAGCTCTTC. The whole variable domain, remainder taken from reference TRBV11-2 and TRBJ2-4, is EAGVAQSPRYKIIEKRQSVAFWCNPISGHATLYWYQQILGQGPKLLIQFQNNGVVDDSQLPKDRFSAERLKGVDSTLKIQPAKLEDSAVYLCASSLGEEQLFGAGTRLSVL.

This clonotype was seen a few times. The chain links TRBV19 to TRBJ2-7, with a weak D call TRBD2 (6 bases). V was cut by 6 bases and J by 0 bases, with 12 bases left in between. The CDR3 runs 14 residues. In germline, CDR1 is LNHDA, CDR2 SQIVND (reference sequence). The CDR3 DNA is TGTGCCAGTAGGGCCGGGGGTGACTCCTACGAGCAGTACTTC. Translated: CASRAGGDSYEQYF. The variable domain in full, completed from reference TRBV19 and TRBJ2-7, reads DGGITQSPKYLFRKEGQNVTLSCEQNLNHDAMYWYRQDPGQGLRLIYYSQIVNDFQKGDIAEGYSVSREKKESFPLTVTSAQKNPTAFYLCASRAGGDSYEQYFGPGTRLTVT.

This clonotype was picked up many times. The chain carries TRBV28 and TRBJ1-5; tentative D call: TRBD1 (5 bases). Germline V lookup: CDR1 MDHEN, CDR2 SYDVKM. The CDR3 loop spans 16 amino acids. V lost 6 bases and J 2 bases, leaving 17 bases between the germline ends. The CDR3 loop is CASRPGPSGGNQPQHF. The CDR3, as DNA: TGTGCCAGCAGACCGGGACCCTCCGGGGGCAATCAGCCCCAGCATTTT.

The chain recombines TRBV5-8 with TRBJ2-7; 16 bases are shared with TRBD2. Germline V gene lookup returns CDR1 SGHTS and CDR2 YDEGEE. CDR3 length: 18 residues. J was trimmed by 5 bases and V by 1 base; bases with no gene match: 9. CDR3 sequence (DNA): TGTGCCAGCAGCTTGATGGGACTAGCGGGAGGGCCGAGGAACGAGCAGTACTTC. This sequence encodes CASSLMGLAGGPRNEQYF.

This clonotype has at least ten counts. The gene calls are TRBV28 and TRBJ2-5; D unresolved. The CDR3 spans 17 residues. Germline lookup yields CDR1 MDHEN and CDR2 SYDVKM. The germline V and J ends were trimmed by 3 bases and 3 bases, with 20 bases remaining between them. The CDR3 DNA reads as TGTGCCAGCAGTTTCATGATCCTCCAAAACCTTGAAGAGACCCAGTACTTC. It specifies CASSFMILQNLEETQYF.

This clonotype was recorded many times. The chain couples TRBV9 to TRBJ2-1, with D tentatively TRBD1 (6 bases). V lost 2 bases, J lost 8 bases, and 17 bases lay in between. The CDR3 covers 15 residues. CDR1 and CDR2 (germline): SGDLS, YYNGEE. DNA for the CDR3: TGTGCCAGCAGCGTGGGACACGGGATATTTTATGAGCAGTTCTTC. This translates into CASSVGHGIFYEQFF.

This clonotype has just a few counts. The chain couples TRBV5-1 to TRBJ2-3; 7 bases are shared with TRBD1. Germline assignment: CDR1 SGHRS and CDR2 YFSETQ. This CDR3 region has 14 residues. After removal of 2 bases from V and 5 bases from J, the junction contained 5 bases not matched to a gene. DNA of the CDR3: TGCGCCAGCAGCTTAGAGACAGGGAGAGATACGCAGTATTTT. Protein sequence: CASSLETGRDTQYF.

The CDR3, as DNA: TGCAGCGTTGTACTCCGGGGGCCAGAGACCCAGTACTTC. Its protein product is CSVVLRGPETQYF. V is TRBV29-1 and J is TRBJ2-5; D is possibly TRBD1 or TRBD2 (6 bases each). Trimming removed 4 bases at V and 4 bases at J, with 13 bases between. Per the germline V gene, CDR1 is SQVTM and CDR2 is ANQGSEA. The CDR3 is made up of 13 amino acids.

This rearrangement joins TRBV5-1 to TRBJ1-1, with D hard to call. Germline lookup yields CDR1 SGHRS and CDR2 YFSETQ. The germline V and J ends were trimmed by 0 bases and 3 bases, with 12 bases remaining between them. The CDR3 loop spans 15 amino acids. The DNA for the CDR3 is TGCGCCAGCAGCTTGGCCGGAGGGATGGACACTGAAGCTTTCTTT. Its protein is CASSLAGGMDTEAFF.